This TCR beta chain was sequenced for a study of regulatory T cells in long-lasting Graves disease. This clonotype was found many times. Its specificity is not known. Germline V gene lookup returns CDR1 MDHEN and CDR2 SYDVKM. This CDR3 has 14 amino acids. V was pared by 4 bases and J by 6 bases, with 15 bases between. Both iRepertoire HTBI primers and Arm-PCR of CDR3 regions were used to build the TCR beta libraries. TCRdb passed the multiplex PCR reads through MiXCR, listing each CDR3 protein once. The sample lists hundreds of thousands of distinct CDR3 sequences, over 20% occurring once. Time point denoted: persistent/refractory GD, antithyroid drugs over 5 years with positive TRAb. The TCR library used RNA extracted from PBMCs. Overall study results and limits: More public clonotypes were shared by persistent patients (around 2,500) than by new patients (about 970).

The TCR was taken from a female donor with Graves disease. The sample in question was peripheral blood mononuclear cells (PBMCs), obtained when the disease was refractory, from a patient treated with antithyroid drugs. J is TRBJ1-2 and V is TRBV28; D is perhaps TRBD1 (5 bases). In DNA form, the CDR3 reads TGTGCCAGCAGTTCTATCGGGGGGTTCGATGGCTACACCTTC. Translated, it gives CASSSIGGFDGYTF.